Shown below are 26 T cell receptor beta chains from a single sample sequenced in a study of siplizumab effects on memory and regulatory T cells. Some clones are missing from TCRdb's copy, which holds only in-frame ones; the method was immunoSEQ multiplex PCR. Here the sample spans 120,000 or so clones, just under 95% being singletons. Sequences were obtained from CD4+ T cells sorted from blood. These TCRs come from a human donor in good health.

The chain recombines TRBV18 with TRBJ1-4, with D perhaps TRBD1 (5 bases). Trimming shortened V by 0 bases and J by 7 bases, and 9 bases separated the two germline ends. The germline gives CDR1 KGHSH, CDR2 LQKENI. The CDR3 is made up of 14 amino acids. CDR3 sequence: CASSPPGGTEKLFF. In DNA form, the CDR3 reads TGTGCCAGCTCACCACCGGGAGGGACTGAAAAACTGTTTTTT.

The chain recombines TRBV7-9 with TRBJ2-7, with D possibly matching TRBD1 (8 bases). V was trimmed by 5 bases and J by 7 bases, leaving 24 bases between them. Germline CDR1 reads SEHNR; CDR2 reads FQNEAQ (reference sequence). The CDR3 contains 16 residues. The CDR3 bases are TGTGCCAGCAGCCCCAGGGGGAGGGGCAGGACAGGGGAGCAGTACTTC. Residues: CASSPRGRGRTGEQYF.

The genes are TRBV27 and TRBJ1-1, with D unclear. This CDR3 is built from 15 residues. Trimming cost V 2 bases and J 6 bases, with 16 bases left between them. The germline V gene encodes CDR1 MNHEY and CDR2 SMNVEV (reference sequence). CDR3 region: CASSLVPGRLAEAFF. The CDR3 nucleotides are TGTGCCAGCAGTTTAGTTCCGGGCCGGTTGGCTGAAGCTTTCTTT.

The V and J genes are TRBV25-1 and TRBJ1-6; 9 bases agree with TRBD1. V gave up 3 bases and J gave up 8 bases; unmatched junction bases: 5. CDR3 length: 15 amino acids. The germline CDR1 and CDR2 sequences are MGHDK and SYGVNS. As DNA, the CDR3 is TGTGCCAGCAGTGACCCCGGGACAGGGTATTCACCCCTCCACTTT. It encodes CASSDPGTGYSPLHF.

This chain links TRBV5-4 with TRBJ2-2, with TRBD2 matching 7 bases. This CDR3 contains 16 residues. Germline V lookup: CDR1 SGHNT, CDR2 YYREEE (reference sequence). Trimming took 4 bases from V and 5 from J; bases not matched to a gene: 11. CDR3 nucleotide sequence: TGTGCCAGCAGCCTATTTGCGGGAGCAGGGACCGGGGAGCTGTTTTTT. Amino acid sequence: CASSLFAGAGTGELFF.

The genes are TRBV19 and TRBJ1-1; D gene unclear. From germline, CDR1 is LNHDA and CDR2 SQIVND (reference sequence). The CDR3 has 14 amino acids. The V gene lost 3 bases and the J gene lost 4 bases, with 12 bases spanning the gap. In DNA form, the CDR3 reads TGTGCCAGTAGTATTGAGGGAATGGCCACTGAAGCTTTCTTT. Encoded protein: CASSIEGMATEAFF.

The V and J genes are TRBV7-2 and TRBJ1-1; D gene uncertain. Germline V gene lookup returns CDR1 SGHTA and CDR2 FQGNSA. V gave up 5 bases and J gave up 2 bases, with 12 bases separating them. This CDR3 region has 14 residues. CDR3 in amino acids: CASSRGLGNTEAFF. The CDR3 DNA reads as TGTGCCAGCAGCCGAGGACTAGGAAACACTGAAGCTTTCTTT.

The chain has TRBV10-3 and TRBJ2-1; 7 bases are shared with TRBD2. The junction had 6 bases not matched to a gene; V was cut back by 10 bases and J by 3 bases. The CDR3 runs to 13 residues. The germline gives CDR1 ENHRY, CDR2 SYGVKD. CDR3 region: CASRDYFYNEQFF. The CDR3 DNA follows: TGTGCCAGCCGGGACTATTTCTACAATGAGCAGTTCTTC.

The gene calls are TRBV6-1 and TRBJ2-7, with 8 bases aligning to TRBD2. The CDR3 has 14 residues. The junction had 12 bases not matched to a gene; V was cut back by 11 bases and J by 3 bases. The V gene's germline CDR1 is MNHNS and CDR2 SASEGT. CDR3 in amino acids: CASGGVPPNYEQYF. DNA of the CDR3: TGTGCCTCCGGGGGGGTCCCGCCTAACTACGAGCAGTACTTC.

The chain couples TRBV11-1 to TRBJ2-3, with D perhaps TRBD2 (6 bases). The CDR3 is 15 residues long. From germline, CDR1 is SGHAT and CDR2 FQDESV (reference sequence). The V end lost 5 bases, the J end lost 1 base, and 13 bases lay between the germline ends. CDR3 in DNA: TGTGCCAGCAGCCGAGCTAGCGTACGCACAGATACGCAGTATTTT. Translation: CASSRASVRTDTQYF. Filled out from reference TRBV11-1 and TRBJ2-3, the complete variable domain reads EAEVAQSPRYKITEKSQAVAFWCDPISGHATLYWYRQILGQGPELLVQFQDESVVDDSQLPKDRFSAERLKGVDSTLKIQPAELGDSAMYLCASSRASVRTDTQYFGPGTRLTVL.

This rearrangement joins TRBV6-5 to TRBJ2-7; TRBD1 matches at 9 bases. Per germline, CDR1 MNHEY and CDR2 SVGAGI. Trimming cost V 1 base and J 2 bases; bases outside gene matches: 3. The CDR3 totals 15 residues. CDR3 sequence: CASSYLDRGTYEQYF. For the CDR3, the DNA is TGTGCCAGCAGTTACTTGGACAGGGGAACCTACGAGCAGTACTTC.

V is TRBV6-1 and J is TRBJ1-2; D is unresolved. This CDR3 has 14 residues. Germline V gene sequence: CDR1 MNHNS, CDR2 SASEGT. Trimming pared 4 bases from V and 5 bases from J, leaving 14 bases between. The CDR3: CASSATQPGYGYTF. The CDR3 DNA reads as TGTGCCAGCAGTGCGACACAGCCCGGGTATGGCTACACCTTC.

The chain links TRBV6-1 to TRBJ2-5, with D perhaps matching TRBD1 (5 bases). The V and J ends lost 2 bases and 5 bases respectively, with 18 bases between them. The CDR3 spans 16 residues. The germline V gene has CDR1 MNHNS and CDR2 SASEGT. The chain's CDR3 is CASSEPGSRAGETQYF. CDR3 DNA: TGTGCCAGCAGTGAACCGGGTTCTCGGGCAGGGGAGACCCAGTACTTC.

In DNA form, the CDR3 reads TGTGCCAGCACGGGACTAGCGGGCACCTACGAGCAGTACTTC. As protein: CASTGLAGTYEQYF. V and J are TRBV18 and TRBJ2-7; 12 bases are shared with TRBD2. V lost 8 bases to trimming and J lost 2 bases; unmatched junction nucleotides: 4. The germline V gene encodes CDR1 KGHSH and CDR2 LQKENI. This CDR3 has 14 residues.

This chain joins TRBV6-6 and TRBJ1-5; D is perhaps TRBD1 (6 bases). The length of the CDR3 is 14 residues. In germline, CDR1 is MNHNY, CDR2 SVGAGI (reference sequence). The V gene lost 6 bases and the J gene lost 2 bases, with 11 bases spanning the gap. CDR3 sequence: CASRLQGGNQPQHF. For the CDR3, the DNA is TGTGCCAGCAGACTACAGGGAGGCAATCAGCCCCAGCATTTT.

The chain links TRBV14 to TRBJ2-7, with TRBD1 matching over 7 bases. The trim removed 5 bases at V and 4 bases at J, leaving 5 bases unmatched. The CDR3 spans 13 residues. In germline, CDR1 is SGHDN, CDR2 FVKESK. The chain's CDR3 is CASSRRQGYEQYF. The CDR3 DNA is TGTGCCAGCAGCAGACGACAGGGTTACGAGCAGTACTTC. The variable domain in full, with the rest retrieved from reference TRBV14 and TRBJ2-7, is EAGVTQFPSHSVIEKGQTVTLRCDPISGHDNLYWYRRVMGKEIKFLLHFVKESKQDESGMPNNRFLAERTGGTYSTLKVQPAELEDSGVYFCASSRRQGYEQYFGPGTRLTVT.

The genes are TRBV13 and TRBJ2-3; D gene ambiguous. This CDR3 is built from 12 residues. V shed 3 bases and J shed 4 bases, with 5 bases lying between them. The germline CDR1 and CDR2 sequences are PRHDT and FYEKMQ (reference sequence). DNA of the CDR3: TGTGCCAGCAGCTTTTTTCCAGATACGCAGTATTTT. Translating gives CASSFFPDTQYF.

In this sample, this clone turned up once. The chain carries TRBV5-4 and TRBJ2-7; D possibly uses TRBD1 or TRBD2 (6 bases each). The CDR3 is made up of 12 amino acids. Per the germline V gene, CDR1 is SGHNT and CDR2 is YYREEE (reference sequence). Trimming pared 4 bases from V and 4 bases from J, leaving 9 bases between. The CDR3 DNA reads as TGTGCCAGCAGCGCGGGACAATACGAGCAGTACTTC. Protein sequence: CASSAGQYEQYF. The entire variable domain, with the rest obtained from reference TRBV5-4 and TRBJ2-7, is as follows: ETGVTQSPTHLIKTRGQQVTLRCSSQSGHNTVSWYQQALGQGPQFIFQYYREEENGRGNFPPRFSGLQFPNYSSELNVNALELDDSALYLCASSAGQYEQYFGPGTRLTVT.

The chain carries TRBV10-3 and TRBJ2-3, with D possibly matching TRBD1 (6 bases). The germline V and J ends were trimmed by 0 bases and 5 bases, with 15 bases remaining between them. CDR3 length: 16 amino acids. Germline CDR1 reads ENHRY; CDR2 reads SYGVKD. Here the CDR3 reads CAISESLGTTVDTQYF. The DNA of the CDR3 is TGTGCCATCAGTGAGTCTTTGGGGACAACTGTAGATACGCAGTATTTT.

Concerning this clone itself: This specimen includes other DNA sequences encoding the same CDR3. The V gene is TRBV18, the J gene TRBJ1-5; D uncertain. The CDR3 sequence is 14 residues long. The germline V gene has CDR1 KGHSH and CDR2 LQKENI. Deletions cut 3 bases from V and 0 bases from J, with 6 bases between. The CDR3 bases are TGTGCCAGCTCACCTCCATATAGCAATCAGCCCCAGCATTTT. Protein sequence: CASSPPYSNQPQHF.

This CDR3 is CASSLVRNQPQHF. CDR3 nucleotide sequence: TGTGCCAGCAGTTTAGTAAGAAATCAGCCCCAGCATTTT. This chain links TRBV27 with TRBJ1-5; D is uncertain. Germline CDR1 and CDR2: MNHEY and SMNVEV (reference sequence). Trimming cost V 2 bases and J 4 bases, with 6 bases left between them. This CDR3 comprises 13 residues.

V usage is TRBV11-2 and J usage is TRBJ2-1; 10 bases match TRBD2. V lost 4 bases, J lost 5 bases, and 5 bases stayed unmatched. In germline, CDR1 is SGHAT, CDR2 FQNNGV. The CDR3 loop spans 15 amino acids. The CDR3 protein is CASSSLAGDNNEQFF. The CDR3 DNA reads TGTGCCAGCAGCTCCCTAGCGGGAGATAACAATGAGCAGTTCTTC. Supplemented by reference TRBV11-2 and TRBJ2-1, the full variable domain reads EAGVAQSPRYKIIEKRQSVAFWCNPISGHATLYWYQQILGQGPKLLIQFQNNGVVDDSQLPKDRFSAERLKGVDSTLKIQPAKLEDSAVYLCASSSLAGDNNEQFFGPGTRLTVL.

The rearrangement uses TRBV11-3 and TRBJ2-7, with TRBD1 matching over 7 bases. Germline-derived CDR1 and CDR2 are SGHNT and YENEEA. This CDR3 is built from 16 residues. The trim removed 4 bases at V and 3 bases at J, leaving 12 bases unmatched. CDR3 nucleotide sequence: TGTGCCAGCAGCTCACCCGGACAGGAGATCTGCTACGAGCAGTACTTC. Encoded protein: CASSSPGQEICYEQYF.

This chain links TRBV11-1 with TRBJ2-2; a possible D gene is TRBD1 (5 bases). Germline CDR1 is SGHAT and CDR2 is FQDESV (reference sequence). Trimming stripped 5 bases from V and 2 bases from J, with 9 bases between. The CDR3 spans 14 residues. The CDR3 bases are TGTGCCAGCAGCCTCGACAGAAACACCGGGGAGCTGTTTTTT. Encoded protein: CASSLDRNTGELFF.

The chain combines TRBV18 with TRBJ1-4; D is unclear. The length of the CDR3 is 15 residues. Trimming took off 5 bases at V and 1 base at J, with 11 bases between the two ends. Germline-derived CDR1 and CDR2 are KGHSH and LQKENI. In DNA form, the CDR3 reads TGTGCCAGCTCAGGTGCTATCGGAACTAATGAAAAACTGTTTTTT. Its translation is CASSGAIGTNEKLFF.

This clone was counted a single time. The chain has TRBV9 and TRBJ2-5; 11 bases are shared with TRBD2. The CDR3 is made up of 17 amino acids. Germline trimming cut 1 base from V and 5 bases from J; bases unmatched to any gene: 10. Germline V gives CDR1 SGDLS, CDR2 YYNGEE. CDR3 region: CASSVTPTSGVGETQYF. CDR3 DNA: TGTGCCAGCAGCGTAACGCCGACTAGCGGGGTGGGGGAGACCCAGTACTTC.